The 23 T cell receptor beta chains reported below all come from one sample, sequenced in a study of blood T cell repertoires in COVID-19. The assay was immunoSEQ multiplex PCR, and TCRdb's table has in-frame clones only and misses some. The data show roughly 200,000 clones, about four fifths seen once. Sample: PBMCs or T cells enriched from blood (not recorded which). All receptors come from a woman aged 45-65 years who had been exposed to COVID-19.

CDR3 DNA: TGTGCCACCAGCAGAGCGGACAGGGAACCCTACGAGCAGTACTTC. Protein: CATSRADREPYEQYF. V gene TRBV15 combines with J gene TRBJ2-7, with TRBD1 matching over 8 bases. The CDR3 extends over 15 amino acids. The germline gives CDR1 LNHNV, CDR2 YYDKDF (reference sequence). V was pared by 1 base and J by 2 bases, with 4 bases of the junction left unmatched. Supplemented by reference TRBV15 and TRBJ2-7, the full variable domain reads DAMVIQNPRYQVTQFGKPVTLSCSQTLNHNVMYWYQQKSSQAPKLLFHYYDKDFNNEADTPDNFQSRRPNTSFCFLDIRSPGLGDTAMYLCATSRADREPYEQYFGPGTRLTVT.

J is TRBJ1-1 and V is TRBV6-5; D is unresolved. The CDR3 covers 12 residues. The V gene's germline CDR1 is MNHEY and CDR2 SVGAGI. The V end was cut by 8 bases, the J end by 1 base, with 8 bases between. The CDR3 DNA sequence: TGTGCCAGCGGGCAGCAGAACACTGAAGCTTTCTTT. Translated, it gives CASGQQNTEAFF.

The rearrangement uses TRBV4-1 and TRBJ1-1; D call uncertain. Between the trimmed V and J ends, which lost 1 base and 6 bases, there was a span of 12 bases. From germline, CDR1 is MGHRA and CDR2 YSYEKL. The CDR3 is 14 residues long. CDR3 bases: TGCGCCAGCAGCCAAGTACTAGGATCGCCTGAAGCTTTCTTT. Protein: CASSQVLGSPEAFF.

A remark on this clone: An end of the junction does not agree with germline; a read error may underlie this. This same CDR3 is encoded by further DNA sequences in the sample. CDR3 coding DNA: TGTGCCAGCAGTTTAGGGGGCCAGCCCCAGCATTTT. Encoded protein: CASSLGGQPQHF. The V call is TRBV7-9, the J call TRBJ1-5; 7 positions agree with TRBD1. Germline V CDR1 and CDR2: SEHNR, FQNEAQ (reference sequence). The CDR3 extends over 12 amino acids.

The chain recombines TRBV6-1 with TRBJ1-1; D is uncertain. The CDR3 spans 15 residues. CDR1 and CDR2 from the germline V gene are MNHNS and SASEGT. Deletions cut 2 bases from V and 1 base from J, with 11 bases between. CDR3 region: CASSEQMTQNTEAFF. The CDR3 coding sequence is TGTGCCAGCAGTGAACAGATGACACAGAACACTGAAGCTTTCTTT.

The genes are TRBV15 and TRBJ1-1, with D unclear. The CDR3 is 14 residues long. Germline V lookup: CDR1 LNHNV, CDR2 YYDKDF (reference sequence). Trimming removed 8 bases at V and 0 bases at J, with 13 bases between. CDR3 coding DNA: TGTGCCACCGCCTACCGGGAACTGAACACTGAAGCTTTCTTT. Protein: CATAYRELNTEAFF.

A single count supports this clone. The rearrangement uses TRBV4-3 and TRBJ1-4; the D gene is possibly TRBD1 (6 bases). This CDR3 has 15 residues. Deletions cut 2 bases from V and 2 bases from J, with 9 bases between. The germline V gene encodes CDR1 LGHNA and CDR2 YSLEER. The CDR3 bases are TGCGCCAGCAGCCAATTCCAGGGGACTAATGAAAAACTGTTTTTT. Protein product: CASSQFQGTNEKLFF.

This clone was recorded a few times. The genes are TRBV9 and TRBJ1-1, with a possible D match to TRBD1 (5 bases). CDR1 is SGDLS and CDR2 is YYNGEE in the germline V gene. This CDR3 comprises 15 residues. The V end was cut by 3 bases, the J end by 1 base, with 13 bases between. The CDR3 region is CASSATQTGNTEAFF. The CDR3 nucleotides are TGTGCCAGCAGCGCGACACAAACAGGGAACACTGAAGCTTTCTTT.

The chain combines TRBV6-5 with TRBJ1-2, with D perhaps matching TRBD1 (6 bases). There are 14 residues in the CDR3. Germline V gene sequence: CDR1 MNHEY, CDR2 SVGAGI. V gave up 0 bases and J gave up 4 bases, with 9 bases separating them. CDR3 DNA: TGTGCCAGCAGTTACTCAGAGGACAGCTATGGCTACACCTTC. Its translation: CASSYSEDSYGYTF.

V and J are TRBV7-2 and TRBJ1-3; D gene ambiguous. Germline V gives CDR1 SGHTA, CDR2 FQGNSA. Trimming cost V 5 bases and J 5 bases, with 10 bases left between them. The CDR3 sequence is 13 residues long. The CDR3 is CASSMRYRNTIYF. CDR3 coding DNA: TGTGCCAGCAGCATGCGGTACAGAAACACCATATATTTT.

This clone has only one observation. The J gene is TRBJ2-5, the V gene TRBV5-1; D is ambiguous. The CDR3 covers 13 residues. V was shortened by 5 bases and J by 7 bases, with 15 bases between the two germline ends. Germline assignment: CDR1 SGHRS and CDR2 YFSETQ. CDR3 sequence reads: CASSRSTSGTQYF. In DNA, the CDR3 is TGCGCCAGCAGTAGAAGTACCTCTGGGACCCAGTACTTC.

V and J are TRBV7-9 and TRBJ2-1; 13 nucleotides line up with TRBD2. V dropped 5 bases and J dropped 6; count of bases not matched to a gene: 13. CDR1 SEHNR and CDR2 FQNEAQ come from the germline V gene (reference sequence). The length of the CDR3 is 18 residues. This chain's CDR3 is CASSRTSGGAYSPNEQFF. CDR3 in DNA: TGTGCCAGCAGCCGTACTAGCGGGGGGGCCTATTCCCCCAATGAGCAGTTCTTC. Using reference TRBV7-9 and TRBJ2-1 for the parts outside the CDR3, the full variable domain is DTGVSQNPRHKITKRGQNVTFRCDPISEHNRLYWYRQTLGQGPEFLTYFQNEAQLEKSRLLSDRFSAERPKGSFSTLEIQRTEQGDSAMYLCASSRTSGGAYSPNEQFFGPGTRLTVL.

This chain uses TRBV27 with TRBJ2-7; possible D gene TRBD2, 6 bases. The CDR3 sequence is 16 residues long. The germline V gene encodes CDR1 MNHEY and CDR2 SMNVEV (reference sequence). V was cut by 7 bases and J by 7 bases, with 26 bases left in between. The CDR3 region has the DNA TGTGCCAGCACTTCTGGGCCGGGACTCATACTACGGGAGCAGTACTTC. Its protein is CASTSGPGLILREQYF.

The gene calls are TRBV19 and TRBJ2-1; 8 positions agree with TRBD2. The J segment lost 2 bases and the V segment lost 5 bases, leaving 8 bases of the junction unmatched. The CDR3 totals 16 residues. Germline CDR1 reads LNHDA; CDR2 reads SQIVND (reference sequence). The CDR3 coding sequence is TGTGCCAGTAGTCCAGGACTAGCAAGGGCCTACAATGAGCAGTTCTTC. Protein sequence: CASSPGLARAYNEQFF. The full variable domain, completed using reference TRBV19 and TRBJ2-1, is DGGITQSPKYLFRKEGQNVTLSCEQNLNHDAMYWYRQDPGQGLRLIYYSQIVNDFQKGDIAEGYSVSREKKESFPLTVTSAQKNPTAFYLCASSPGLARAYNEQFFGPGTRLTVL.

This clone has a count of ten or more. V and J are TRBV27 and TRBJ1-1; D might be TRBD1 (6 bases). V lost 0 bases and J 2 bases, leaving 13 bases between the germline ends. CDR3 length equals 16 residues. Germline assignment: CDR1 MNHEY and CDR2 SMNVEV (reference sequence). The CDR3 region is CASSLSSGGGNTEAFF. The CDR3 nucleotides read TGTGCCAGCAGTTTATCGAGTGGGGGGGGCAACACTGAAGCTTTCTTT.

This clone appeared a single time. This rearrangement joins TRBV3-1 (or the pseudogene TRBV3-2) to TRBJ1-1; D ambiguous. The CDR3 sequence is 14 residues long. From germline, CDR1 is LGHDT and CDR2 YNNKEL (reference sequence). With 1 base removed from V and 1 base from J, the gap between germline ends came to 7 bases. The CDR3 sequence: CASSQGGRNTEAFF. The DNA for the CDR3 is TGTGCCAGCAGCCAAGGCGGCCGGAACACTGAAGCTTTCTTT.

CDR3 coding DNA: TGTGCCACCGACTATGGGCAGATTCTTACTGAAGCTTTCTTT. This codes for CATDYGQILTEAFF. The chain carries TRBV7-9 and TRBJ1-1; D uncertain. V lost 10 bases, J lost 5 bases, and 20 bases lay in between. The CDR3 sequence is 14 residues long. Germline values: CDR1 SEHNR, CDR2 FQNEAQ (reference sequence).

The chain has TRBV6-5 and TRBJ1-5; 11 bases agree with TRBD1. Germline trimming cut 6 bases from V and 7 bases from J; bases unmatched to any gene: 5. CDR1 and CDR2 from the germline V gene are MNHEY and SVGAGI. CDR3 length: 14 amino acids. The CDR3 is CASSQGDRGQPQHF. CDR3 bases: TGTGCCAGCAGCCAGGGGGACAGGGGGCAGCCCCAGCATTTT.

This chain links TRBV18 with TRBJ1-1; tentative D call: TRBD1 (6 bases). Trimming pared 3 bases from V and 4 bases from J, leaving 21 bases between. Germline loops: CDR1 KGHSH, CDR2 LQKENI. This CDR3 contains 17 residues. CDR3 nucleotide sequence: TGTGCCAGCTCACCTCTCAGCGGGGGGGCTGGTAGCACTGAAGCTTTCTTT. Protein product: CASSPLSGGAGSTEAFF.

This chain links TRBV30 with TRBJ1-2; the D gene is possibly TRBD1 (5 bases). Between the trimmed V and J ends, which lost 2 bases and 4 bases, there was a span of 17 bases. The CDR3 has 15 amino acids. The germline V gene encodes CDR1 GTSNPN and CDR2 SVGIG (reference sequence). The CDR3 spells CAWSPLIDSLYGYTF. CDR3 DNA sequence: TGTGCCTGGAGTCCCCTCATAGACAGTCTCTATGGCTACACCTTC. Drawing the rest from reference TRBV30 and TRBJ1-2, the complete variable domain is SQTIHQWPATLVQPVGSPLSLECTVEGTSNPNLYWYRQAAGRGLQLLFYSVGIGQISSEVPQNLSASRPQDRQFILSSKKLLLSDSGFYLCAWSPLIDSLYGYTFGSGTRLTVV.

In its sample, this clone was seen once. The CDR3 bases are TGCGCCAGCAGCTACCCACCAGGGGAGAGGACTGAAGCTTTCTTT. This codes for CASSYPPGERTEAFF. J is TRBJ1-1 and V is TRBV5-1, with D perhaps TRBD1 (6 bases). The CDR3 loop spans 15 amino acids. Trimming stripped 3 bases from V and 5 bases from J, with 17 bases between. CDR1 is SGHRS, CDR2 YFSETQ, per germline.

The chain recombines TRBV2 with TRBJ1-1; a weak D match, TRBD1 (5 bases). The CDR3 has 14 amino acids. Germline V gene data show CDR1 as SNHLY and CDR2 as FYNNEI. The V and J ends lost 8 bases and 7 bases respectively, with 20 bases between them. CDR3 region: CASGRDFGRGEAFF. The CDR3 nucleotides read TGTGCCAGCGGCAGGGACTTCGGGAGAGGTGAAGCTTTCTTT. Complete variable domain (other parts from reference TRBV2 and TRBJ1-1): EPEVTQTPSHQVTQMGQEVILRCVPISNHLYFYWYRQILGQKVEFLVSFYNNEISEKSEIFDDQFSVERPDGSNFTLKIRSTKLEDSAMYFCASGRDFGRGEAFFGQGTRLTVV.

A note on this clone: The same CDR3 is also encoded by other DNA sequences in this sample. The chain employs TRBV2 and TRBJ1-2; 7 positions match TRBD1. Germline lookup yields CDR1 SNHLY and CDR2 FYNNEI. V trimming: 8 bases; J trimming: 4 bases; junction bases outside the gene matches: 7. The CDR3 loop spans 13 amino acids. CDR3 sequence (DNA): TGTGCCAGCGGGGCAGGGGGAAGCTATGGCTACACCTTC. It yields the protein CASGAGGSYGYTF.